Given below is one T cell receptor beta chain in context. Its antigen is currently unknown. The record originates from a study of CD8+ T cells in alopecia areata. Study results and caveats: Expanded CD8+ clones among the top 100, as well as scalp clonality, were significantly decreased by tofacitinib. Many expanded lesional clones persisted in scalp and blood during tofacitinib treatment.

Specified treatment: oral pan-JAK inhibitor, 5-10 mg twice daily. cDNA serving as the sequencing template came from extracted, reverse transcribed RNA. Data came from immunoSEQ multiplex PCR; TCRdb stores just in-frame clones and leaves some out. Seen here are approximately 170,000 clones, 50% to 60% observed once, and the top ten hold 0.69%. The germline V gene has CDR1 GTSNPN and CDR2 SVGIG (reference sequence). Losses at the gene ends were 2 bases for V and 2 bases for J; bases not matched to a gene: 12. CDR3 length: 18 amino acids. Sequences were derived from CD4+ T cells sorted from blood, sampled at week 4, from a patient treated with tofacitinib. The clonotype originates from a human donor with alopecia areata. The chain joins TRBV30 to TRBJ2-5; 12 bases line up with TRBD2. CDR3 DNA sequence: TGTGCCTGGAGTTCCACTCGGACTAGCGGGACTGGTCAAGAGACCCAGTACTTC. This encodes CAWSSTRTSGTGQETQYF. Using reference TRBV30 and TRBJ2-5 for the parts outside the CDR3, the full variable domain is SQTIHQWPATLVQPVGSPLSLECTVEGTSNPNLYWYRQAAGRGLQLLFYSVGIGQISSEVPQNLSASRPQDRQFILSSKKLLLSDSGFYLCAWSSTRTSGTGQETQYFGPGTRLLVL.